Presented here are 2 T cell receptor beta chains from one specimen sequenced in a study of blood T cell repertoires in COVID-19. Only in-frame clones appear in the TCRdb table, and some are missing; sequencing was by immunoSEQ multiplex PCR. The sample has about 270,000 clones; more than 75% are singletons. Sequencing was carried out using PBMCs or T cells enriched from blood (not recorded which). These TCRs come from a woman aged 18-29 years who had recovered from COVID-19.

In its sample, this clone was seen a few times. The rearrangement links TRBV10-3 to TRBJ1-1, with no clear D. The CDR3 is 14 residues long. Germline-derived CDR1 and CDR2 are ENHRY and SYGVKD. V was cut by 2 bases and J by 3 bases, with 10 bases left in between. CDR3 amino acids: CAISEPRDYTEAFF. The DNA of the CDR3 is TGTGCCATCAGTGAGCCGAGGGATTACACTGAAGCTTTCTTT.

This clone has only one observation. The CDR3 DNA reads as TGTGCCAGCAGCCCCACCCTGGCTTTCGCAGATACGCAGTATTTT. Translating it yields CASSPTLAFADTQYF. This rearrangement joins TRBV9 to TRBJ2-3; D unresolved. Germline-derived CDR1 and CDR2 are SGDLS and YYNGEE. The CDR3 totals 15 residues. V lost 4 bases, J lost 4 bases, and 16 bases lay in between. Variable domain in full (rest from reference TRBV9 and TRBJ2-3): DSGVTQTPKHLITATGQRVTLRCSPRSGDLSVYWYQQSLDQGLQFLIQYYNGEERAKGNILERFSAQQFPDLHSELNLSSLELGDSALYFCASSPTLAFADTQYFGPGTRLTVL.